This TCR beta chain was captured in a study of blood T cell repertoires in COVID-19. Study background: Samples of COVID-19 (acute and convalescent) were obtained from the United States, Italy and Spain.

Clones were sequenced by immunoSEQ multiplex PCR, and TCRdb holds only the in-frame ones, with some missing. The repertoire holds about 170,000 clones, with around 82% as singletons. The germline V and J ends were trimmed by 5 bases and 6 bases, with 7 bases remaining between them. CDR1 SEHNR and CDR2 FQNEAQ come from the germline V gene (reference sequence). The CDR3 is 12 amino acids. The chain links TRBV7-9 to TRBJ1-4, with D possibly matching TRBD1 (5 bases). Specimen: peripheral blood. The TCR comes from a woman of 80 years or more with acute or convalescent COVID-19. The CDR3 reads CASSQTDEKLFF. As DNA, the CDR3 is TGTGCCAGCAGCCAGACAGATGAAAAACTGTTTTTT.